The 5 T cell receptor beta chains below come from one sample, sequenced in a study of OX40 agonist ivuxolimab in advanced cancers. Method: immunoSEQ multiplex PCR; TCRdb's copy keeps in-frame clones and lacks some. Of about 72,000 clones listed, about nine tenths are singletons. This sample comprised CD4+ or CD8+ T cells sorted from blood, obtained in a trial of the OX40 agonist ivuxolimab. The source of these receptors is an adult with an advanced solid tumor such as melanoma, head and neck, liver or kidney cancer.

The chain couples TRBV10-1 to TRBJ2-2, with D possibly TRBD2 on 5 matching bases. Germline loops: CDR1 WNHNN, CDR2 SYGVQD (reference sequence). V was pared by 0 bases and J by 7 bases, with 15 bases between. This CDR3 is built from 16 residues. The CDR3 protein is CASSESPVPRGGELFF. As DNA, the CDR3 is TGCGCCAGCAGTGAGTCCCCGGTACCCCGGGGCGGGGAGCTGTTTTTT.

The chain has TRBV25-1 and TRBJ2-3, with TRBD1 matching 10 bases. Trimming took 6 bases from V and 8 from J; bases not matched to a gene: 8. The CDR3 is made up of 14 amino acids. The V gene's germline CDR1 is MGHDK and CDR2 SYGVNS. CDR3 DNA: TGTGCCAGCAGAGCGACAGGGGGCGTTCGTACGCAGTATTTT. It is translated as CASRATGGVRTQYF.

The gene calls are TRBV11-2 and TRBJ1-3; a weak D match, TRBD1 (6 bases). The CDR3 is 19 residues long. Trimming took 5 bases from V and 8 from J, leaving 31 bases between them. The germline V gene encodes CDR1 SGHAT and CDR2 FQNNGV. CDR3 in DNA: TGTGCCAGCAGCCCCCCCGCGGGGGGCGACGTGGATTCTCGGGACACCATATATTTT. This sequence encodes CASSPPAGGDVDSRDTIYF.

The rearrangement links TRBV6-1 to TRBJ2-2, with 7 bases matching TRBD2. Trimming cost V 0 bases and J 6 bases; bases outside gene matches: 4. CDR3 length: 15 residues. Looked up from germline, CDR1 is MNHNS and CDR2 is SASEGT. This CDR3 reads CASSEAGRYPGELFF. The CDR3 region has the DNA TGTGCCAGCAGTGAAGCCGGGAGGTATCCCGGGGAGCTGTTTTTT.

V and J are TRBV6-1 and TRBJ1-5, with 8 positions matching TRBD1. The CDR3 length is 16 residues. The V gene end was trimmed by 2 bases and the J gene end by 6 bases; junction bases not matched to a gene: 9. Germline-derived CDR1 and CDR2 are MNHNS and SASEGT. CDR3 sequence reads: CASSETQGARGQPQHF. CDR3 nucleotides: TGTGCCAGCAGTGAAACGCAGGGGGCGCGGGGTCAGCCCCAGCATTTT.